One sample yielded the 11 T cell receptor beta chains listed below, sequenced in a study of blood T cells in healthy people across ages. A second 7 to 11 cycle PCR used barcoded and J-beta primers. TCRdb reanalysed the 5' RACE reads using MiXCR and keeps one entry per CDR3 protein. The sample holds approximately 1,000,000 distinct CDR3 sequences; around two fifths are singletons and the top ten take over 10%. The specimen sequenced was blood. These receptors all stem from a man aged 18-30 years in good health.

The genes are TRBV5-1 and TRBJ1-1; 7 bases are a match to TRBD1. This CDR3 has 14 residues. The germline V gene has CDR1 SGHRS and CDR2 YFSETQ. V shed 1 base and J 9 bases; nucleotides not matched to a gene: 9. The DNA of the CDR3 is TGCGCCAGCAGCTTGAGTGGACAGGATGGAAAAGCTTTCTTT. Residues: CASSLSGQDGKAFF. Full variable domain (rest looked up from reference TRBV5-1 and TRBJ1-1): KAGVTQTPRYLIKTRGQQVTLSCSPISGHRSVSWYQQTPGQGLQFLFEYFSETQRNKGNFPGRFSGRQFSNSRSEMNVSTLELGDSALYLCASSLSGQDGKAFFGQGTRLTVV.

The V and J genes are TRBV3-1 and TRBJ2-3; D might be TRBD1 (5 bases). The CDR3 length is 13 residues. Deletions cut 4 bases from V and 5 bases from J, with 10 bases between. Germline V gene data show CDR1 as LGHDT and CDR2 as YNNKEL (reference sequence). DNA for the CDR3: TGTGCCAGCAGCCCCCCAGGGATAGATACGCAGTATTTT. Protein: CASSPPGIDTQYF.

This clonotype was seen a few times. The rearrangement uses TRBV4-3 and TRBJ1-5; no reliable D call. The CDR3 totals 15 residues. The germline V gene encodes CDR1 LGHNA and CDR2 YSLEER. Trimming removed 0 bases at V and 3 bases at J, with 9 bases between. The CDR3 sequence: CASSQDTGSNQPQHF. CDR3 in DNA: TGCGCCAGCAGCCAAGACACGGGATCCAATCAGCCCCAGCATTTT.

The DNA for the CDR3 is TGCAGTGCTAGTGAGCGGGCGCCAATAGCCAAAAACATTCAGTACTTC. Its translation: CSASERAPIAKNIQYF. The chain uses TRBV20-1 and TRBJ2-4; TRBD2 is a possible D gene (6 bases). The germline CDR1 and CDR2 sequences are DFQATT and SNEGSKA (reference sequence). The CDR3 consists of 16 residues. Between the trimmed V and J ends, which lost 3 bases and 0 bases, there was a span of 15 bases.

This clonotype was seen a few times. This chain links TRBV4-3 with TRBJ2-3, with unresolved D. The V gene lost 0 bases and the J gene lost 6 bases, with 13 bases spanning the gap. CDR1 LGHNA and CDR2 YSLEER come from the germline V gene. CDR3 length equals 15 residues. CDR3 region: CASSQDKAVEDTQYF. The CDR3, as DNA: TGCGCCAGCAGCCAAGATAAGGCGGTGGAGGATACGCAGTATTTT.

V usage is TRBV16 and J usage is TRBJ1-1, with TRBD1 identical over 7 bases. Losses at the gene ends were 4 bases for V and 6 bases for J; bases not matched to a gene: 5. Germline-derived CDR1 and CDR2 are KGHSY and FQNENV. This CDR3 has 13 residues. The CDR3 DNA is TGTGCCAGCAGCCGCCGACAGGGCGCTGAAGCTTTCTTT. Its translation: CASSRRQGAEAFF.

This chain's CDR3 is CASTETGASGNTIYF. CDR3 nucleotide sequence: TGTGCCAGCACCGAAACAGGCGCTTCTGGAAACACCATATATTTT. The chain joins TRBV2 to TRBJ1-3, with D perhaps matching TRBD1 (5 bases). This CDR3 contains 15 residues. Trimming removed 7 bases from V and 1 base from J, with 14 bases in between. Germline V lookup: CDR1 SNHLY, CDR2 FYNNEI.

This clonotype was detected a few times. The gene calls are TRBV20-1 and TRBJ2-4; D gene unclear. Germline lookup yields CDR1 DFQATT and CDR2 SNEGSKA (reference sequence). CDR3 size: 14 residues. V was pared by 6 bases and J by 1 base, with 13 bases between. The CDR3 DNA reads TGCAGTGCGAAGCTCCCTGGGGCCAAAAACATTCAGTACTTC. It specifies CSAKLPGAKNIQYF.

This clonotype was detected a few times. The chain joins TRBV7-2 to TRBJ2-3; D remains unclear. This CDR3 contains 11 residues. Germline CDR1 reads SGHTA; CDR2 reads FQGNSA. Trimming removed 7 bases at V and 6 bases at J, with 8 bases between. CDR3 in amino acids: CASTETDTQYF. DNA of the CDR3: TGTGCCAGCACCGAGACGGATACGCAGTATTTT.

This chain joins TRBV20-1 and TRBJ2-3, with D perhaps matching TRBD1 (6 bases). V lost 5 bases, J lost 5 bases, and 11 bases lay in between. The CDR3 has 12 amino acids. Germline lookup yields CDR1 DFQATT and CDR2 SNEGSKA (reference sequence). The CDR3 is CSAGGNQDTQYF. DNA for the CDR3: TGCAGTGCTGGGGGCAACCAAGATACGCAGTATTTT.

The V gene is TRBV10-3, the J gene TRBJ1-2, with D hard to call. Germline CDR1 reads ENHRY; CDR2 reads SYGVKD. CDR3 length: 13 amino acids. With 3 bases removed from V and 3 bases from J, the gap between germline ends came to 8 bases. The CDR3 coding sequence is TGTGCCATCAGTGACAGGAGAGACTATGGCTACACCTTC. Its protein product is CAISDRRDYGYTF.